The clone carrying this T cell receptor beta chain has a count of ten or more. This entry is derived from a study of T cells after yellow fever vaccination. In germline, CDR1 is SEHNR, CDR2 FQNEAQ (reference sequence). Trimming cost V 1 base and J 6 bases; bases outside gene matches: 3. This CDR3 comprises 15 residues. TCRdb re-derived calls from the 5' RACE reads in MiXCR, one entry per CDR3 protein. Of some 240,000 distinct CDR3 sequences listed, over 3% are singletons. The sequence came from a man aged 18 to 30 who received the YFV17D yellow fever vaccine. This chain connects TRBV7-9 to TRBJ2-1, with 10 nucleotides matching TRBD2. Sequencing used PBMCs, obtained 15 days after the yellow fever booster vaccination. CDR3 loop: CASSLVLAGANEQFF. DNA of the CDR3: TGTGCCAGCAGCTTAGTTCTAGCGGGGGCCAATGAGCAGTTCTTC. The variable domain in full, with the rest retrieved from reference TRBV7-9 and TRBJ2-1, is DTGVSQNPRHKITKRGQNVTFRCDPISEHNRLYWYRQTLGQGPEFLTYFQNEAQLEKSRLLSDRFSAERPKGSFSTLEIQRTEQGDSAMYLCASSLVLAGANEQFFGPGTRLTVL.